The rows below give T cell receptor beta chains drawn from one sample of a study of T cells in Graves' hyperthyroidism and ophthalmopathy. TCRdb reanalysed the multiplex PCR reads using MiXCR and keeps one entry per CDR3 protein. The sample lists some 490,000 distinct CDR3 sequences, 20% to 25% seen once, with less than 65% in the top ten. The sample comprised blood. The source is a woman in her sixties or seventies with Graves' ophthalmopathy. Each CDR3 is given with its conserved first and last residue. The D gene is left open where the match is weak. Clone size appears in some rows only: once, few, many, or a class for an expanded clone.

V gene: TRBV11-3
D gene: TRBD2
J gene: TRBJ2-1
clone size: NA
CDR3 protein: CASSPSGGNDNEQFF
CDR3 DNA: TGTGCCAGCAGCCCTAGCGGCGGGAACGACAATGAGCAGTTCTTC

V gene: TRBV4-1
D gene: NA
J gene: TRBJ2-7
clone size: NA
CDR3 protein: CASSRGPGERYEQYF
CDR3 DNA: TGCGCCAGCAGCCGAGGGCCGGGAGAACGCTACGAGCAGTACTTC

V gene: TRBV20-1
D gene: NA
J gene: TRBJ1-2
clone size: NA
CDR3 protein: CSAAQGQLYGYTF
CDR3 DNA: TGCAGTGCTGCCCAGGGACAACTTTATGGCTACACCTTC

V gene: TRBV29-1
D gene: NA
J gene: TRBJ2-5
clone size: NA
CDR3 protein: CSVAARAVETQYF
CDR3 DNA: TGCAGCGTTGCAGCTAGAGCGGTGGAGACCCAGTACTTC

V gene: TRBV11-2
D gene: TRBD2
J gene: TRBJ2-7
clone size: NA
CDR3 protein: CASSSTGTSGIYEQYF
CDR3 DNA: TGTGCCAGCAGCTCAACCGGGACTAGCGGGATCTACGAGCAGTACTTC

V gene: TRBV19
D gene: NA
J gene: TRBJ2-2
clone size: NA
CDR3 protein: CASSIPGVNTGELFF
CDR3 DNA: TGTGCCAGTAGTATCCCGGGGGTGAACACCGGGGAGCTGTTTTTT

V gene: TRBV6-5
D gene: NA
J gene: TRBJ1-2
clone size: many
CDR3 protein: CASSSPRNYGYTF
CDR3 DNA: TGTGCCAGCAGTTCCCCTCGTAACTATGGCTACACCTTC

V gene: TRBV20-1
D gene: TRBD2
J gene: TRBJ2-3
clone size: many
CDR3 protein: CSAFSGRVNTQYF
CDR3 DNA: TGCAGTGCCTTTAGCGGGAGGGTAAATACGCAGTATTTT

V gene: TRBV29-1
D gene: NA
J gene: TRBJ2-7
clone size: few
CDR3 protein: CSVEGPYIYEQYF
CDR3 DNA: TGCAGCGTTGAGGGACCATATATCTACGAGCAGTACTTC

V gene: TRBV18
D gene: NA
J gene: TRBJ2-3
clone size: NA
CDR3 protein: CASSPPGRGTDTQYF
CDR3 DNA: TGTGCCAGCTCACCACCTGGCAGGGGCACAGATACGCAGTATTTT

V gene: TRBV28
D gene: NA
J gene: TRBJ2-1
clone size: many
CDR3 protein: CASSKPDRVNEQFF
CDR3 DNA: TGTGCCAGCAGTAAACCAGACCGAGTCAATGAGCAGTTCTTC

V gene: TRBV12-3/TRBV12-4
D gene: TRBD2
J gene: TRBJ2-7
clone size: NA
CDR3 protein: CASSSKREAYEQYF
CDR3 DNA: TGTGCCAGCAGTTCCAAGCGGGAGGCCTACGAGCAGTACTTC

V gene: TRBV3-1
D gene: TRBD2
J gene: TRBJ2-5
clone size: NA
CDR3 protein: CASSVGLAARGAQYF
CDR3 DNA: TGTGCCAGCAGCGTCGGACTAGCGGCCCGAGGGGCCCAGTACTTC

V gene: TRBV7-9
D gene: NA
J gene: TRBJ1-5
clone size: NA
CDR3 protein: CASSPGLAGNQPQHF
CDR3 DNA: TGTGCCAGCAGCCCCGGCCTGGCGGGCAATCAGCCCCAGCATTTT

V gene: TRBV5-1
D gene: NA
J gene: TRBJ2-2
clone size: few
CDR3 protein: CASSRRQDTGELFF
CDR3 DNA: TGCGCCAGCAGCCGCAGACAGGACACCGGGGAGCTGTTTTTT

V gene: TRBV9
D gene: NA
J gene: TRBJ1-2
clone size: NA
CDR3 protein: CASTHLGKDGYTF
CDR3 DNA: TGTGCCAGCACCCACCTAGGGAAAGATGGCTACACCTTC

V gene: TRBV6-1
D gene: NA
J gene: TRBJ1-5
clone size: NA
CDR3 protein: CASSEFNGLPQHF
CDR3 DNA: TGTGCCAGCAGTGAATTTAATGGTCTGCCCCAGCATTTT

V gene: TRBV15
D gene: TRBD2
J gene: TRBJ2-1
clone size: few
CDR3 protein: CARKGEREILNEQFF
CDR3 DNA: TGTGCCAGGAAAGGGGAGCGGGAGATCCTGAATGAGCAGTTCTTC

V gene: TRBV4-3
D gene: NA
J gene: TRBJ2-4
clone size: NA
CDR3 protein: CASSQDKLSSDIQYF
CDR3 DNA: TGCGCCAGCAGCCAAGATAAGCTTTCTTCGGACATTCAGTACTTC

V gene: TRBV9
D gene: TRBD1
J gene: TRBJ2-1
clone size: many
CDR3 protein: CASSGAGGAYNEQFF
CDR3 DNA: TGTGCCAGCAGCGGGGCAGGGGGCGCCTACAATGAGCAGTTCTTC

V gene: TRBV20-1
D gene: TRBD2
J gene: TRBJ2-7
clone size: NA
CDR3 protein: CSARSGTSGREQYF
CDR3 DNA: TGCAGTGCTAGATCCGGGACTAGCGGGAGAGAGCAGTACTTC

V gene: TRBV18
D gene: NA
J gene: TRBJ1-5
clone size: NA
CDR3 protein: CANSPSRGEGYQPQHF
CDR3 DNA: TGTGCCAACTCACCTTCCAGGGGTGAGGGATATCAGCCCCAGCATTTT

V gene: TRBV5-6
D gene: TRBD1
J gene: TRBJ1-1
clone size: few
CDR3 protein: CASSRDSPEAFF
CDR3 DNA: TGTGCCAGCAGCCGGGACAGCCCTGAAGCTTTCTTT

V gene: TRBV6-5
D gene: TRBD1
J gene: TRBJ1-3
clone size: NA
CDR3 protein: CASSYWTGPGNTIYF
CDR3 DNA: TGTGCCAGCAGTTACTGGACAGGGCCCGGAAACACCATATATTTT

V gene: TRBV5-1
D gene: NA
J gene: TRBJ1-6
clone size: few
CDR3 protein: CASSRSADSPLHF
CDR3 DNA: TGCGCCAGCAGCCGTTCCGCCGATTCACCCCTCCACTTT

V gene: TRBV9
D gene: NA
J gene: TRBJ1-1
clone size: NA
CDR3 protein: CASSVGWSGGHTEAFF
CDR3 DNA: TGTGCCAGCAGCGTAGGTTGGAGTGGGGGTCACACTGAAGCTTTCTTT

V gene: TRBV12-5
D gene: NA
J gene: TRBJ2-1
clone size: NA
CDR3 protein: CASNMDNENEQFF
CDR3 DNA: TGTGCTAGCAATATGGACAATGAAAATGAGCAGTTCTTC

V gene: TRBV9
D gene: TRBD2
J gene: TRBJ2-3
clone size: NA
CDR3 protein: CASSAGRAGVGDTQYF
CDR3 DNA: TGTGCCAGCAGCGCCGGGCGAGCGGGAGTGGGAGATACGCAGTATTTT

V gene: TRBV18
D gene: NA
J gene: TRBJ2-1
clone size: NA
CDR3 protein: CASSPPTGRDEQFF
CDR3 DNA: TGTGCCAGCTCACCACCGACAGGGAGGGATGAGCAGTTCTTC

V gene: TRBV6-1
D gene: NA
J gene: TRBJ1-2
clone size: many
CDR3 protein: CASTKLDTFGYTF
CDR3 DNA: TGTGCCAGCACTAAACTTGACACTTTTGGCTACACCTTC

V gene: TRBV5-1
D gene: TRBD1
J gene: TRBJ2-7
clone size: few
CDR3 protein: CASSAGQGAREQYF
CDR3 DNA: TGCGCCAGCAGCGCGGGACAGGGGGCGCGAGAGCAGTACTTC

V gene: TRBV7-6
D gene: NA
J gene: TRBJ2-5
clone size: few
CDR3 protein: CASSLPGNQETQYF
CDR3 DNA: TGTGCCAGCAGCTTACCAGGGAACCAAGAGACCCAGTACTTC

V gene: TRBV20-1
D gene: NA
J gene: TRBJ2-2
clone size: NA
CDR3 protein: CSARHRRRTGELFF
CDR3 DNA: TGCAGTGCTAGGCACAGGAGGAGGACCGGGGAGCTGTTTTTT

V gene: TRBV6-2/TRBV6-3
D gene: NA
J gene: TRBJ1-6
clone size: few
CDR3 protein: CASLPAGSSYNSPLHF
CDR3 DNA: TGTGCCAGCCTTCCAGCAGGGAGCTCCTATAATTCACCCCTCCACTTT

V gene: TRBV11-2
D gene: NA
J gene: TRBJ1-1
clone size: few
CDR3 protein: CASSLSGSSNTEAFF
CDR3 DNA: TGTGCCAGCAGCTTGTCTGGGTCGAGCAACACTGAAGCTTTCTTT